The rows below give T cell receptor beta chains drawn from one sample of a study of T cell repertoires in cytomegalovirus infection. TCRdb analysed the reads with MiXCR anew, one entry per CDR3 protein. The sample consists of fewer than 550,000 distinct CDR3 sequences, approximately 17% of them appearing once. The sequencing sample was made of CD8+ T cells from PBMCs. The receptors stem from a human donor in good health (CMV status not recorded). Some clones in this sample may be carry-over from other donors' samples. CDR3s include the opening cysteine and the closing phenylalanine or tryptophan. Fields, in order: J gene, V gene, clone size, CDR3 length, D gene, CDR3 protein, CDR3 DNA. A D gene is named only where the DNA matches it firmly. Clone size is not always given. Where it is, it says once, few, many or a class for expanded clones.

j_call: TRBJ2-5; v_call: TRBV7-6; clone_size: many; cdr3_length: 20; d_call: TRBD1; cdr3_aa: CASSSPQGEDRAVAQETQYF; cdr3_nt: TGTGCCAGCAGCTCCCCACAGGGGGAGGACAGGGCCGTTGCACAAGAGACCCAGTACTTC
j_call: TRBJ1-6; v_call: TRBV20-1; clone_size: few; cdr3_length: 15; d_call: TRBD1; cdr3_aa: CSAWDRDSYNSPLHF; cdr3_nt: TGCAGTGCTTGGGACAGGGACTCCTATAATTCACCCCTCCACTTT
j_call: TRBJ1-5; v_call: TRBV25-1; clone_size: few; cdr3_length: 13; d_call: .; cdr3_aa: CASSSIGDQPQHF; cdr3_nt: TGTGCCAGCAGTTCAATCGGCGATCAGCCCCAGCATTTT
j_call: TRBJ2-1; v_call: TRBV6-5; clone_size: .; cdr3_length: 13; d_call: .; cdr3_aa: CASSPVGGAEQFF; cdr3_nt: TGTGCCAGCAGCCCGGTCGGCGGGGCCGAGCAGTTCTTC
j_call: TRBJ1-5; v_call: TRBV11-2; clone_size: many; cdr3_length: 18; d_call: .; cdr3_aa: CASSLVIGLAGRNQPQHF; cdr3_nt: TGTGCCAGCAGCTTAGTAATCGGGTTGGCAGGTAGGAATCAGCCCCAGCATTTT
j_call: TRBJ2-7; v_call: TRBV7-2; clone_size: many; cdr3_length: 15; d_call: .; cdr3_aa: CASSLVASYSYEQYF; cdr3_nt: TGTGCCAGCAGCTTAGTGGCTAGCTATTCCTACGAGCAGTACTTC
j_call: TRBJ1-1; v_call: TRBV7-3; clone_size: many; cdr3_length: 14; d_call: .; cdr3_aa: CASSPGLGDTEAFF; cdr3_nt: TGTGCCAGCAGCCCCGGGTTGGGGGACACTGAAGCTTTCTTT
j_call: TRBJ2-1; v_call: TRBV7-9; clone_size: many; cdr3_length: 15; d_call: TRBD2; cdr3_aa: CASSPRLASYNEQFF; cdr3_nt: TGTGCCAGCAGTCCCAGACTAGCGTCCTACAATGAGCAGTTCTTC
j_call: TRBJ1-1; v_call: TRBV19; clone_size: .; cdr3_length: 15; d_call: .; cdr3_aa: CASSPITKVNTEAFF; cdr3_nt: TGTGCCAGTAGTCCCATCACAAAGGTGAACACTGAAGCTTTCTTT
j_call: TRBJ2-2; v_call: TRBV5-1; clone_size: .; cdr3_length: 13; d_call: .; cdr3_aa: CASSLDVGGELFF; cdr3_nt: TGCGCCAGCAGCTTGGACGTGGGCGGGGAGCTGTTTTTT
j_call: TRBJ2-2; v_call: TRBV4-1; clone_size: many; cdr3_length: 15; d_call: .; cdr3_aa: CASSQQVSNTGELFF; cdr3_nt: TGCGCCAGCAGTCAACAGGTTTCGAACACCGGGGAGCTGTTTTTT
j_call: TRBJ2-7; v_call: TRBV11-3; clone_size: .; cdr3_length: 14; d_call: TRBD2; cdr3_aa: CASSDPGLASEQYF; cdr3_nt: TGTGCCAGCAGCGATCCGGGACTAGCGAGCGAGCAGTACTTC